The T cell receptor beta chain described here comes from a study of T-cell reconstitution after alpha-beta-depleted transplantation in children. Study-level results: T cells produced anew were the main source of T-cell counts and diversity one year after transplant.

Unique molecular identifiers were incorporated into the prepared TCRbeta library. TCRdb reanalysed the PCR reads using MiXCR and keeps one entry per CDR3 protein. The data contain some 840,000 distinct CDR3 sequences, under 20% of them singletons. This clonotype showed up many times. The target antigen is unknown. This receptor was obtained from a male patient between 10 and 17 years old who had a stem cell transplant for acute lymphoblastic leukemia, so the T cells may come from the graft donor. This specimen consisted of PBMCs, mostly from graft donor cells, obtained 360 days after TCRalphabeta/CD19-depleted stem cell transplant.

Here the CDR3 DNA reads TGCAGCGCCAGGTTGGGCACCCGGGGGAACACCGGGGAGCTGTTTTTT. Its translation is CSARLGTRGNTGELFF. The V gene is TRBV29-1, the J gene TRBJ2-2; D perhaps matches TRBD2 (5 bases). This CDR3 spans 16 amino acids. Trimming left V 7 bases short and J 1 base short, with 19 bases between. The germline V gene has CDR1 SQVTM and CDR2 ANQGSEA.